The clone carrying this TCR beta chain was seen ten or more times. The data stem from a study of T-cell memory formation after mild COVID-19. The ends were cut back, 7 bases at V and 3 bases at J, with 13 bases in the middle. CDR1 and CDR2 from the germline V gene are SGHTA and FQGNSA. This CDR3 has 13 amino acids. 5'RACE primed at constant segments yielded TCR alpha and TCR beta cDNA libraries bearing sample barcodes and UMIs. Via MiXCR, TCRdb re-called the 5' RACE reads, giving one row per CDR3 protein. The data contain 400,000 or so distinct CDR3 sequences, around 21% of them seen just once; the ten biggest clones take up about 12%.

The source of this sequence is an adult woman who had mild COVID-19 (a few samples of this study predate the infection). Cell type and time point are not known. Sequenced material: PBMCs or a T cell subset sorted from them (not recorded which). The rearrangement joins TRBV7-2 to TRBJ2-7; D gene uncertain. The CDR3 nucleotides are TGTGCCAGCACCCCCCCCGGGCGCTACGAGCAGTACTTC. Protein sequence: CASTPPGRYEQYF.